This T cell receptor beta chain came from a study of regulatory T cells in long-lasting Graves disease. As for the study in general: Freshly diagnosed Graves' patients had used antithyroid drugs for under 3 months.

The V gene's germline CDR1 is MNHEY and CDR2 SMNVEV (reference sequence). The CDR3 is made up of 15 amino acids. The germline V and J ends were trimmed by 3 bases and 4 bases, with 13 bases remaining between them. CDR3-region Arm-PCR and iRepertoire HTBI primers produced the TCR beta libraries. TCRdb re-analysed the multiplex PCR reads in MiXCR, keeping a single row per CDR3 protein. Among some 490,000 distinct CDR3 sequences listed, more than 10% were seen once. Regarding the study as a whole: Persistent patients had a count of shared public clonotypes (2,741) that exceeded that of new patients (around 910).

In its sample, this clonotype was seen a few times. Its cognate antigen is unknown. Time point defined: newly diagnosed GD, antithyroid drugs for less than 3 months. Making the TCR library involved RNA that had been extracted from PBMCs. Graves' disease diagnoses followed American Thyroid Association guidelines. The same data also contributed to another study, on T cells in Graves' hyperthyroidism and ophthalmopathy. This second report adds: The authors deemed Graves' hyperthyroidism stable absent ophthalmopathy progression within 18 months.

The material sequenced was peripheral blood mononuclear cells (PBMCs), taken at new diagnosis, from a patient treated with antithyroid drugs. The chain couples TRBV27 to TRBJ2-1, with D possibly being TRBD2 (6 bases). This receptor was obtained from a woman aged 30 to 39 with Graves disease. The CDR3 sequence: CASSFLSGTYNEQFF. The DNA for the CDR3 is TGTGCCAGCAGTTTTCTGTCCGGGACTTACAATGAGCAGTTCTTC.